Below are 22 T cell receptor beta chains sequenced from a single sample in a study of T cell repertoires in cytomegalovirus infection (dated by TCRdb to between 2018 and 2021). Sequencing took place on an Illumina HiSeq 1500. The public reads were reprocessed in TCRdb via fastp at Q25 and MiXCR, keeping in-frame beta chains. Each entry is one CDR3 protein sequence, shown with its most common DNA and genes. This sample has hundreds of thousands of distinct CDR3 sequences in its table, and roughly 24% of those were observed once. In total, the top ten clones hold 8% of the sample. Specimen: CD8+ T cells from PBMCs. These receptors originate from a human donor in good health (CMV status not recorded). Some clones in this sample may be carry-over from other donors' samples.

This clonotype came up a few times. This chain connects TRBV19 to TRBJ2-1; 14 nucleotides align to TRBD2. Germline V gene sequence: CDR1 LNHDA, CDR2 SQIVND (reference sequence). CDR3 length: 15 residues. With V trimmed by 5 bases and J by 8 bases, 5 bases remained unmatched. The CDR3 DNA reads as TGTGCCAGTAGTGGGACTAGCGGGGGTATCTATGAGCAGTTCTTC. It specifies CASSGTSGGIYEQFF.

CDR3 protein: CSARGLAGGRSYNEQFF. The CDR3 DNA follows: TGCAGTGCTAGAGGACTAGCGGGGGGCCGCTCCTACAATGAGCAGTTCTTC. The J gene is TRBJ2-1, the V gene TRBV20-1; 13 bases match TRBD2. Germline CDR1 and CDR2: DFQATT and SNEGSKA (reference sequence). After removal of 1 base from V and 0 bases from J, the junction contained 3 bases not matched to a gene. The CDR3 is 17 residues long.

This clonotype was counted at least ten times. The chain recombines TRBV7-6 with TRBJ1-1; D is uncertain. The CDR3 sequence is 13 residues long. With 0 bases removed from V and 8 bases from J, the gap between germline ends came to 10 bases. Germline V gene lookup returns CDR1 SGHVS and CDR2 FNYEAQ. Here the CDR3 reads CASSLAMGSEAFF. The CDR3 nucleotides are TGTGCCAGCAGCTTAGCGATGGGGAGCGAAGCTTTCTTT.

This chain joins TRBV2 and TRBJ2-7, with 10 positions matching TRBD1. The ends lost 4 bases at V and 6 bases at J; junction bases unmatched: 6. There are 14 residues in the CDR3. Germline V gives CDR1 SNHLY, CDR2 FYNNEI. The CDR3 nucleotides are TGTGCCAGCAGTGGACAGGGGGCAAGTCGCGAGCAGTACGTC. As protein: CASSGQGASREQYV.

The rearrangement uses TRBV25-1 and TRBJ2-7, with D possibly TRBD1 on 5 matching bases. Trimming stripped 7 bases from V and 7 bases from J, with 20 bases between. CDR1 and CDR2 from the germline V gene are MGHDK and SYGVNS. This CDR3 has 14 residues. The CDR3 spells CASTAGQGNLEQYF. The CDR3 DNA sequence: TGTGCCAGCACCGCCGGGCAGGGTAATTTGGAGCAGTACTTC.

The chain links TRBV25-1 to TRBJ2-1; no reliable D call. Trimming pared 6 bases from V and 8 bases from J, leaving 5 bases between. Germline CDR1 MGHDK, CDR2 SYGVNS. This CDR3 contains 10 residues. DNA for the CDR3: TGTGCCAGCAGAAATCATGAGCAGTTCTTC. Translation: CASRNHEQFF.

This chain links TRBV7-6 with TRBJ2-1, with TRBD1 matching over 9 bases. CDR3 length: 17 amino acids. Germline lookup yields CDR1 SGHVS and CDR2 FNYEAQ. V shed 5 bases, J shed 4 bases, and the junction held 12 bases outside the gene matches. The CDR3 protein is CASSPSPGQGRYNEQFF. The CDR3 DNA reads TGTGCCAGCAGCCCGTCCCCGGGACAGGGAAGATACAATGAGCAGTTCTTC.

This clonotype was seen more than once but under ten times. The CDR3 sequence: CASTPIAGGYNEQFF. CDR3 coding DNA: TGTGCCAGTACTCCTATAGCGGGGGGCTACAATGAGCAGTTCTTC. The chain uses TRBV19 and TRBJ2-1; 10 nucleotides align to TRBD2. V trimming: 7 bases; J trimming: 3 bases; junction bases outside the gene matches: 6. Germline CDR1 LNHDA, CDR2 SQIVND (reference sequence). The CDR3 covers 15 residues.

This clonotype was detected ten times or more. The chain joins TRBV7-9 to TRBJ1-1; D may be TRBD1 (6 bases). This CDR3 is built from 12 residues. Trimming took off 5 bases at V and 5 bases at J, with 9 bases between the two ends. Germline V CDR1 and CDR2: SEHNR, FQNEAQ (reference sequence). CDR3 protein: CASSAGVTEAFF. The CDR3 bases are TGTGCCAGCAGCGCAGGGGTTACTGAAGCTTTCTTT. Looking up the rest from reference TRBV7-9 and TRBJ1-1 gives the full variable domain: DTGVSQNPRHKITKRGQNVTFRCDPISEHNRLYWYRQTLGQGPEFLTYFQNEAQLEKSRLLSDRFSAERPKGSFSTLEIQRTEQGDSAMYLCASSAGVTEAFFGQGTRLTVV.

The rearrangement joins TRBV9 to TRBJ2-1; D call uncertain. The CDR3 contains 16 residues. In germline, CDR1 is SGDLS, CDR2 YYNGEE. The V gene lost 4 bases and the J gene lost 0 bases, with 14 bases spanning the gap. Here the CDR3 reads CASSLARLSSYNEQFF. DNA of the CDR3: TGTGCCAGCAGCTTAGCCCGACTGAGCTCCTACAATGAGCAGTTCTTC. Based on the CDR3 plus reference TRBV9 and TRBJ2-1, the full variable domain is DSGVTQTPKHLITATGQRVTLRCSPRSGDLSVYWYQQSLDQGLQFLIQYYNGEERAKGNILERFSAQQFPDLHSELNLSSLELGDSALYFCASSLARLSSYNEQFFGPGTRLTVL.

A note on this clonotype: A much larger clonotype is one base distant, so this may be a read error. This chain connects TRBV7-6 to TRBJ1-2; D is undetermined. The CDR3 runs to 15 residues. The V gene lost 7 bases and the J gene lost 6 bases, with 21 bases spanning the gap. The germline gives CDR1 SGHVS, CDR2 FNYEAQ. The CDR3 nucleotides are TGTGCCAGCATCCCTAAGGGCACCCAAGGCGATGGCTACACCTTC. Encoded protein: CASIPKGTQGDGYTF. Drawing the rest from reference TRBV7-6 and TRBJ1-2, the complete variable domain is GAGVSQSPRYKVTKRGQDVALRCDPISGHVSLYWYRQALGQGPEFLTYFNYEAQQDKSGLPNDRFSAERPEGSISTLTIQRTEQRDSAMYRCASIPKGTQGDGYTFGSGTRLTVV.

In its sample, this clonotype was seen a few times. CDR3 bases: TGCGCCAGCAGCCAAGATCCAGGGAGAAACACCGGGGAGCTGTTTTTT. This gives the protein CASSQDPGRNTGELFF. This chain connects TRBV4-1 to TRBJ2-2; D may correspond to TRBD1 or TRBD2 (5 bases each). The germline V gene encodes CDR1 MGHRA and CDR2 YSYEKL. CDR3 length: 16 amino acids. With 0 bases removed from V and 2 bases from J, the gap between germline ends came to 10 bases.

The chain has TRBV6-5 and TRBJ1-1; D ambiguous. Germline V gene sequence: CDR1 MNHEY, CDR2 SVGAGI. V dropped 8 bases and J dropped 1 base, with 14 bases sitting between them. The CDR3 is 14 residues long. CDR3 loop: CASRPGAGNTEAFF. In nucleotides, the CDR3 is TGTGCCAGCCGCCCAGGAGCGGGGAACACTGAAGCTTTCTTT.

This clonotype was counted between two and nine times. This chain links TRBV7-9 with TRBJ1-2; TRBD1 agrees at 7 bases. The CDR3 is 13 amino acids. J was trimmed by 8 bases and V by 5 bases; bases with no gene match: 8. Looked up from germline, CDR1 is SEHNR and CDR2 is FQNEAQ (reference sequence). CDR3 nucleotide sequence: TGTGCCAGCAGCCTGGACAGGTCTAGGGGCTACACCTTC. The encoded protein is CASSLDRSRGYTF.

This clonotype turned up a few times. The V and J genes are TRBV29-1 and TRBJ2-4; D may match TRBD1 or TRBD2 (5 bases each). V lost 7 bases, J lost 6 bases, and 13 bases lay in between. The CDR3 is made up of 12 amino acids. CDR1 SQVTM and CDR2 ANQGSEA come from the germline V gene. The CDR3 here is CSGRYGGNIQYF. CDR3 bases: TGCAGCGGGAGGTATGGGGGAAACATTCAGTACTTC.

The chain has TRBV29-1 and TRBJ2-2, with 8 bases matching TRBD2. Trimming at V came to 5 bases and at J to 11 bases, leaving 10 bases not matched to a gene. The CDR3 is 13 amino acids. From germline, CDR1 is SQVTM and CDR2 ANQGSEA. CDR3 in DNA: TGCAGCGTTTTCCCCCCGGGGACTAGAGAGCTGTTTTTT. Protein: CSVFPPGTRELFF.

The chain couples TRBV7-9 to TRBJ2-1; D remains ambiguous. CDR1 is SEHNR, CDR2 FQNEAQ, per germline (reference sequence). This CDR3 has 14 amino acids. V lost 5 bases and J lost 0, with 8 bases in between. Here the CDR3 DNA reads TGTGCCAGCAGCCCTGTCTTCTCCTACAATGAGCAGTTCTTC. This translates into CASSPVFSYNEQFF.

This clonotype was picked up a small number of times. This chain connects TRBV7-9 to TRBJ2-1; D not certain. Trimming shortened V by 5 bases and J by 5 bases, and 13 bases separated the two germline ends. Per germline, CDR1 SEHNR and CDR2 FQNEAQ (reference sequence). The CDR3 runs 14 residues. The CDR3 is CASSPRAADNEQFF. CDR3 nucleotide sequence: TGTGCCAGCAGCCCTAGGGCGGCCGACAATGAGCAGTTCTTC.

Many counts were recorded for this clonotype. The genes are TRBV7-9 and TRBJ1-4; D unresolved. This CDR3 has 13 amino acids. Germline V gene lookup returns CDR1 SEHNR and CDR2 FQNEAQ (reference sequence). Deletions cut 6 bases from V and 0 bases from J, with 5 bases between. For the CDR3, the DNA is TGTGCCAGCAGGGATCCAACTAATGAAAAACTGTTTTTT. As protein: CASRDPTNEKLFF.

The sample holds a few counts of this clonotype. The chain has TRBV18 and TRBJ1-3; D is possibly TRBD1 (5 bases). Per the germline V gene, CDR1 is KGHSH and CDR2 is LQKENI. Trimming cost V 5 bases and J 0 bases, with 14 bases left between them. CDR3 length equals 16 residues. CDR3 in amino acids: CASSSDKPISGNTIYF. The CDR3 nucleotides are TGTGCCAGCTCATCGGACAAACCGATCTCTGGAAACACCATATATTTT.

This clonotype came up a few times. The V gene is TRBV6-4, the J gene TRBJ2-1, with D perhaps matching TRBD1 (5 bases). V shed 0 bases and J shed 3 bases, with 9 bases lying between them. Germline assignment: CDR1 MRHNA and CDR2 SNTAGT. The CDR3 length is 15 residues. CDR3 in amino acids: CASSDSRTFYNEQFF. Here the CDR3 DNA reads TGTGCCAGCAGTGACTCTAGGACATTCTACAATGAGCAGTTCTTC.

This clonotype was detected many times. Because the CDR3 is missing its conserved closing phenylalanine or tryptophan, this is likely a read error. The DNA is omitted, as the CDR3 cannot be located on it reliably, and the CDR3 follows TCRdb's listing. V and J are TRBV6-2 or TRBV6-3 and TRBJ2-1; the table's TRBD1 call for D was not verified on the DNA. In germline, CDR1 is MNHEY, CDR2 SVGEGT. The CDR3 comprises 12 residues, both ends counted. CDR3 sequence: CASSFEPGQGAL.